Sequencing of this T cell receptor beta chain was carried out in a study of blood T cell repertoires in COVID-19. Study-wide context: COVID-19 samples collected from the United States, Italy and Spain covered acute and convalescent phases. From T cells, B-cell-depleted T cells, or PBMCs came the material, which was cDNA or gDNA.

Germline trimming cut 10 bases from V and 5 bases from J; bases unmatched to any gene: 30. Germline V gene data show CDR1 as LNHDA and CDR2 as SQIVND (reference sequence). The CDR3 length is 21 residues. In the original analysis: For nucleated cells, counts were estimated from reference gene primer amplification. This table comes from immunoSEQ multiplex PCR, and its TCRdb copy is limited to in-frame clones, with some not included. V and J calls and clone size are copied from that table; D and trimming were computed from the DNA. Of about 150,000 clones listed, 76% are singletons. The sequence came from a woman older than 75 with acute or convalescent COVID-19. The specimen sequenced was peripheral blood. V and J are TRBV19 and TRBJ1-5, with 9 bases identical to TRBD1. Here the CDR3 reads CATQPIKSGTGRFSVHQPQHF. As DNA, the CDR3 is TGTGCCACCCAACCGATAAAAAGCGGGACAGGGCGTTTTAGTGTCCATCAGCCCCAGCATTTT.